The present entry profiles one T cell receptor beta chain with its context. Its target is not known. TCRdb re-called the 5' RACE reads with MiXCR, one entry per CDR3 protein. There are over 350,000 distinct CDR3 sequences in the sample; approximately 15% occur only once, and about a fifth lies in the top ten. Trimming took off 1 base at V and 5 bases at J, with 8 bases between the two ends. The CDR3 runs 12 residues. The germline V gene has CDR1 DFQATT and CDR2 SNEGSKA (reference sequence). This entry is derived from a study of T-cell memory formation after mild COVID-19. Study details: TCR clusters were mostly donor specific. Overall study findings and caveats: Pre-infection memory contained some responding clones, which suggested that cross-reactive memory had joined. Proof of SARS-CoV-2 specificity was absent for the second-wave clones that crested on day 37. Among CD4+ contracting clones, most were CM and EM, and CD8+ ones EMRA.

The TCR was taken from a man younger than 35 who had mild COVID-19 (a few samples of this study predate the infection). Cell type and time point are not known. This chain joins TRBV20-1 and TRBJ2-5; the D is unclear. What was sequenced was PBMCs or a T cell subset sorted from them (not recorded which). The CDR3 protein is CSARGRWETQYF. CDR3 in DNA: TGCAGTGCTAGAGGCAGGTGGGAGACCCAGTACTTC.